The present T cell receptor (beta chain) was sequenced within a study of beta chain features in type 1 diabetes. Trimming at V came to 5 bases and at J to 4 bases, leaving 2 bases not matched to a gene. This CDR3 contains 13 residues. Germline V lookup: CDR1 MNHEY, CDR2 SVGAGI. To note about this clone: Within the sample, other DNA sequences also encode this same CDR3.

Expressed TCRB transcripts got sequenced, as all isolated RNA was reverse transcribed. TCRdb's table, derived via immunoSEQ multiplex PCR, lists solely in-frame clones and lacks some. The sample includes about 250,000 clones, 13% to 15% of them seen just once. The specimen was naive CD4+ T cells from blood. The genes are TRBV6-5 and TRBJ2-7, with 10 bases lining up with TRBD1. The source is a woman in her thirties or forties in good health. CDR3 loop: CASSRDRGYEQYF. The CDR3 nucleotides are TGTGCCAGCAGTCGGGACAGGGGTTACGAGCAGTACTTC.